This T cell receptor beta chain derives from a study of T cells in Graves' hyperthyroidism and ophthalmopathy. Regarding the study as a whole: Most clonotypes expanded in the thyroid (above 0.001) were also present in blood.

These patients, aged 18 to 65, had recently diagnosed hyperthyroidism lasting under 2 months. The study based diagnoses on clinical symptoms, serum thyroxine and TRAb, thyroid ultrasound and orbital computed tomography. PBMCs were obtained from about 9.9 ml fresh peripheral blood. Note on this clonotype: Its antigen is still unknown.

From germline, CDR1 is DFQATT and CDR2 SNEGSKA (reference sequence). CDR3 length: 15 amino acids. Germline trimming cut 5 bases from V and 3 bases from J; bases unmatched to any gene: 7. RNA transcripts served as the template for amplifying TCR beta CDR3 regions. First-round RT-PCR of the TCR CDR3 relied on the HTBI primer set. One entry per CDR3 protein results from TCRdb running MiXCR on the multiplex PCR reads. Of over 550,000 distinct CDR3 sequences listed, over 15% are singletons. The source is a woman between 18 and 29 years old with Graves' hyperthyroidism. The gene calls are TRBV20-1 and TRBJ2-7; 13 nucleotides agree with TRBD2. Sequenced sample: blood. The CDR3 DNA follows: TGCAGTGCTTTCGGACTAGCGGGAGTGGGCTACGAGCAGTACTTC. It yields the protein CSAFGLAGVGYEQYF.